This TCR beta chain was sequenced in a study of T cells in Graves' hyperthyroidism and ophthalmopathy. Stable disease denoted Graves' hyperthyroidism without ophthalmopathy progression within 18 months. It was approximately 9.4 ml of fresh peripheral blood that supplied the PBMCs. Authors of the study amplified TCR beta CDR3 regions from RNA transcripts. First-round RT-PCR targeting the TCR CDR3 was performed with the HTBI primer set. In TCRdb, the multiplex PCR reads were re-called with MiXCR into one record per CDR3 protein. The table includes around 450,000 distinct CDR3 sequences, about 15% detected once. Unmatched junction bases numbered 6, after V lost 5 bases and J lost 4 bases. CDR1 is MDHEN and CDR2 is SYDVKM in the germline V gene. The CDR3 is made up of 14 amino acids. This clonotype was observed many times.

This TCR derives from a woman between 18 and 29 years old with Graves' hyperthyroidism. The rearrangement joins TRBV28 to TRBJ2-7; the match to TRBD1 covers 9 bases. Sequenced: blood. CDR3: CASSRGTGMYEQYF. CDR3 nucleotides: TGTGCCAGCAGTCGAGGGACAGGGATGTACGAGCAGTACTTC.